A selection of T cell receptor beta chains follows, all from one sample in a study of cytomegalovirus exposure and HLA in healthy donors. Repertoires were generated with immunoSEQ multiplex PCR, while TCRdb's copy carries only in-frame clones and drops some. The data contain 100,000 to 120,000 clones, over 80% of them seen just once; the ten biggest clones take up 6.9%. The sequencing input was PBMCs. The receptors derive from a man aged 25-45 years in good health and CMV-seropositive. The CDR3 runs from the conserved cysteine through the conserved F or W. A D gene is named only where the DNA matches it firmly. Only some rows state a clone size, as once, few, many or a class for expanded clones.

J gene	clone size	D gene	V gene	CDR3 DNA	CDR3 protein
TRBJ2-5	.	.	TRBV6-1	TGTGCCAGCGGAAGGAGTGGAGAGACCCAGTACTTC	CASGRSGETQYF
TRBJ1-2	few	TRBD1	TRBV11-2	TGTGCCAGCAGCATAAGCCGGGACAGTTCCTATGGCTACACCTTC	CASSISRDSSYGYTF
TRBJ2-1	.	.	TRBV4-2	TGTGCCAGCAGCCAAGAGGGTTGGAGCAATGAGCAGTTCTTC	CASSQEGWSNEQFF
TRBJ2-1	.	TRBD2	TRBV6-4	TGTGCCAGCAGCGAAGGCGGGGAGGGCAACAATGAGCAGTTCTTC	CASSEGGEGNNEQFF
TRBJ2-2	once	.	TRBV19	TGTGCCAGTAACGCGGGTCGACATAACACCGGGGAGCTGTTTTTT	CASNAGRHNTGELFF
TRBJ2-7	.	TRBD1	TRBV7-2	TGTGCCAGCAGCCCAGACAGGGGGCGTTCCTACGAGCAGTACTTC	CASSPDRGRSYEQYF
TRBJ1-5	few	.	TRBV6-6	TGTGCCAGCAGTTCAGGGGCGCAAAGTCAGCCCCAGCATTTT	CASSSGAQSQPQHF
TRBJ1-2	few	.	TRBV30	TGTGCCTGGAGTTTATCCGGGACTCAAGCCCCCGTCCCCTATGGCTACACCTTC	CAWSLSGTQAPVPYGYTF
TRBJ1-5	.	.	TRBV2	TGTGCCAGCAGTGATAGGGGGTATAGCAATCAGCCCCAGCATTTT	CASSDRGYSNQPQHF
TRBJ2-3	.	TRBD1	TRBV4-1	TGCGCCAGCAGCCAAGAATCGGCGGACAGGCAGCCCTTGGTTGTAGATACGCAGTATTTT	CASSQESADRQPLVVDTQYF
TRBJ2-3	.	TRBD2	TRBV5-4	TGTGCCAGCAGCCCACCCGGGGAGCGGGGGGGCACAGATACGCAGTATTTT	CASSPPGERGGTDTQYF
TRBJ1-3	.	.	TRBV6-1	TGTGCCAGCAGTGTCAGGGGATCTGGAAACACCATATATTTT	CASSVRGSGNTIYF
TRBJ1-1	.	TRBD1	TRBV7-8	TGTGCCAGCAGAGGGGGACAGCACACTGAAGCTTTCTTT	CASRGGQHTEAFF
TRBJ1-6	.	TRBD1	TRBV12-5	TGTGCTAGTGGTTGGACAGGGACGGGACAGGGGACCCGCTCCTATAATTCACCCCTCCACTTT	CASGWTGTGQGTRSYNSPLHF
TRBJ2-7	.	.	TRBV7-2	TGTGCCAGCAGCTTCTCCGAGGTAACCTACGAGCAGTACTTC	CASSFSEVTYEQYF
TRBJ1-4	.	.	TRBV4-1	TGCGCCAGCAGCCAAGCGAGCAGGGAAAATGAAAAACTGTTTTTT	CASSQASRENEKLFF
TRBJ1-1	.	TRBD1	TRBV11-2	TGTGCCAGCAGCCCATTCTACAGGGGTGGTACTGAAGCTTTCTTT	CASSPFYRGGTEAFF
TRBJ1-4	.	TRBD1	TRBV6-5	TGTGCCAGCAGTTACTCGGGACAGCTAAATGAAAAACTGTTTTTT	CASSYSGQLNEKLFF
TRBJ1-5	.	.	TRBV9	TGTGCCAGCAGCGTTGATGCGGGTGATCAGCCCCAGCATTTT	CASSVDAGDQPQHF
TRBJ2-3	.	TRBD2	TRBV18	TGTGCCAGCTCACCACTAGCGGGGTCAGATACGCAGTATTTT	CASSPLAGSDTQYF
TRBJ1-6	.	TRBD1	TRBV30	TGTGCCTGGAGTGTACTTGGACAGGCCTCCTATAATTCACCCCTCCACTTT	CAWSVLGQASYNSPLHF
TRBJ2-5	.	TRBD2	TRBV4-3	TGCGCCAGCAGCCAAGTGGCGGGGGGGACCCAGTACTTC	CASSQVAGGTQYF
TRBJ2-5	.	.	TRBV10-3	TGTGCCATCAGTATAGGAGGGGAGACCCAGTACTTC	CAISIGGETQYF
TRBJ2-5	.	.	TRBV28	TGTGCCAGCAGTTTAGTGTACCGGGGAGTGGAGACCCAGTACTTC	CASSLVYRGVETQYF
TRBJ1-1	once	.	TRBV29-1	TGCAGCGTTGTCCCGCAGGCGAACACTGAAGCTTTCTTT	CSVVPQANTEAFF
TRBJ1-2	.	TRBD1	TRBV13	TGTGCCATTATCGACAGGGCCTCTAACTATGGCTACACCTTC	CAIIDRASNYGYTF
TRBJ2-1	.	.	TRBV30	TGTGCCTGGAGCAAAGGCGTCGGGGAGCAGTTCTTC	CAWSKGVGEQFF
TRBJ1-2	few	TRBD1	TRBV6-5	TGTGCCAGCAGTCCGCCGGGACAGGGTTCGGGAGGCTACACCTTC	CASSPPGQGSGGYTF
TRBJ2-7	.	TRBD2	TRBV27	TGTGCCAGCAGGGCGGGGGGGGCCTACGAGCAGTACTTC	CASRAGGAYEQYF
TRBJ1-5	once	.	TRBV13	TGTGCCAGCAGCTTAGGCCCCAGGGTAGGGTTGAGCAATCAGCCCCAGCATTTT	CASSLGPRVGLSNQPQHF
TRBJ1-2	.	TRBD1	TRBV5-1	TGCGCCAGCAGCGAGGGACAGGGGAACTATGGCTACACCTTC	CASSEGQGNYGYTF
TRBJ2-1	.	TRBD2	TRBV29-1	TGCAGCGTTGGGGAGCGGGGGGCTGTAAATGAGCAGTTCTTC	CSVGERGAVNEQFF
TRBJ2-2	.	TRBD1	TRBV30	TGTGCCTGGAGGGGACAGGGGGAGGTCGGGGAGCTGTTTTTT	CAWRGQGEVGELFF
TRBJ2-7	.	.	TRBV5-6	TGTGCCAGCAGAAAACACTACGAGCAGTACTTC	CASRKHYEQYF
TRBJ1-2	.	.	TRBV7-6	TGTGCCAGCAGCCCGATTGAATGGAGGGACTATGGCTACACCTTC	CASSPIEWRDYGYTF
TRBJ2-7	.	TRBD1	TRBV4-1	TGCGCCAGCAGCCAAGTTCTAAGAGACAGGGTGGTGGACGAGCAGTACTTC	CASSQVLRDRVVDEQYF
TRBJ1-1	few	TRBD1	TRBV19	TGTGCCAGTAGTCTTTCGACAGGGACTGAAGCTTTCTTT	CASSLSTGTEAFF
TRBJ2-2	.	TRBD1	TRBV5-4	TGTGCCAGCAGCTTGAACAGGGGTGGTACCGGGGAGCTGTTTTTT	CASSLNRGGTGELFF
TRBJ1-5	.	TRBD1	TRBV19	TGTGCCAGTAGTATGGGCCGGGGACAGGGGCCTTCCCGCAATCAGCCCCAGCATTTT	CASSMGRGQGPSRNQPQHF
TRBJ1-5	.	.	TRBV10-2	TGCGCCAGCACTCCCGACAACCGGGAACAGCCCCAGCATTTT	CASTPDNREQPQHF
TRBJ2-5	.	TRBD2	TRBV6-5	TGTGCCGGCAGTTCCTGGACTAGCGGGGGGCAAGAGACCCAGTACTTC	CAGSSWTSGGQETQYF
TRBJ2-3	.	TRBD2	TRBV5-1	TGCGCCAGCAGCTTCGCTAGCGGGGGGGCCTCCACAGATACGCAGTATTTT	CASSFASGGASTDTQYF
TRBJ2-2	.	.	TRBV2	TGTGCCAGCAGCGGGGGGCGGAGGGTTTCGAACACCGGGGAGCTGTTTTTT	CASSGGRRVSNTGELFF
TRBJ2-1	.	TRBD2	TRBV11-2	TGTGCCAGCAGCTTAGATATAGCGGGAGCCTACAATGAGCAGTTCTTC	CASSLDIAGAYNEQFF
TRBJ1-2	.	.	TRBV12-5	TGTGCTACCGTGACAGACCCAAGCTATGGCTACACCTTC	CATVTDPSYGYTF